This T cell receptor beta chain was sequenced during a study of synovial regulatory T cells in juvenile arthritis (dated by TCRdb to between 2014 and 2016). At the level of the whole study: Of the sequenced patients, about six received methotrexate, one received methotrexate plus infliximab, three were therapy-naive, and one had no treatment information. The study compared TCRbeta CDR3 repertoires of blood iaTreg cells, other blood Treg cells and synovial fluid Treg cells from matched patient samples. Effector T cell subsets from the study cohort were also sequenced for comparisons, but the Treg dataset by itself includes only blood Treg cells and synovial fluid Treg cells. TCR repertoire comparisons included Treg and Teff subsets from roughly ten JIA patients with active disease. The investigation overall reported the following: More CDR3 sequences were shared by synovial Treg cells with iaTreg cells than with other blood Treg cells, and a closer relation was confirmed by Chao-Jaccard similarity. Across patients, iaTreg TCR repertoires were largely private and overlapped partially with synovial Teff repertoires and blood CPL repertoires. Compared with other blood Treg cells, blood iaTreg cells had lower TCR diversity, a finding consistent with antigen-driven expansion.

CDR1 and CDR2 (MGHRA, YSYEKL) derive from the germline V gene. The CDR3 spans 17 residues, from the cysteine through the phenylalanine. No DNA was logged. Concerning this clone itself: This receptor's antigen is unknown.

Receptor libraries were prepared by the immunoSEQ multiplex PCR assay. Adaptive Biotechnologies carried out the TCRbeta CDR3 sequencing. In the paper's pipeline: Repertoire similarity was assessed using the Chao-modified Jaccard index and the median clonotype overlap from 200 random subsamples at equal sample size. Similarity analyses used either productive nucleotide sequences or in silico-translated amino acid sequences. Repertoires were compared using hierarchical clustering with single linkage and t-SNE, both based on Chao-modified Jaccard distances. Repertoire diversity was measured with the Renyi index after sample size normalisation across a range of alpha values. The source is immuneACCESS, and TCRdb retained only in-frame sequences with V and J called. Part of the clones is not carried over; for the studies checked, unresolved V genes explain less than half of this, and the remainder is unexplained. That table is the source of V, J and clone size, and D and trimming were worked out from the DNA. The sample table gives about 10,000 clones. The ten top clones hold roughly 0.39% of the sample.

TCR repertoires were obtained from approximately eleven juvenile idiopathic arthritis patients with active disease who had not reached inactive disease, of whom 3 were polyarticular and 8 were oligoarticular. The TCR-sequenced patients had a median age of 11.6 years (range roughly 2.3-22.9) and median disease duration of around 7 years (range 0.2-19.1). Samples for TCR repertoire analysis came from two centres in Italy. Peripheral blood mononuclear cells were isolated by Histopaque-1077 density gradient and cryopreserved in around 90% FCS with about 10% DMSO. The chain is made from TRBV4-1 and TRBJ2-7. The sequence was obtained from a donor aged 2-30 years with juvenile idiopathic arthritis. The sample comprised Treg cells from blood. The sample's cell subset or site label, in plain terms: remaining (HLA-DR-negative) circulating blood Treg cells. CDR3 reads: CASSQVSGTEILYEQYF.